The entry below describes one TCR beta chain. The data originate from a study of blood T cell repertoires in COVID-19. About the study: Sample material is recorded as cDNA or gDNA derived from T cells, B-cell-depleted T cells, or PBMCs.

The CDR3 is 14 amino acids. The V and J ends lost 5 bases and 5 bases, in that order; junction bases with no gene match: 9. In germline, CDR1 is SNHLY, CDR2 FYNNEI. Data came from immunoSEQ multiplex PCR; TCRdb stores just in-frame clones and leaves some out. Of 75,000 to 95,000 clones in the sample, about nine tenths were seen once. The V and J genes are TRBV2 and TRBJ2-7; 7 nucleotides match TRBD2. The sequencing sample was made of peripheral blood. The TCR was taken from a human donor in a cohort sampled during active COVID-19. The CDR3 DNA reads TGTGCCAGCAGTTCGTCAACTAGCGACAACGAGCAGTACTTC. Protein: CASSSSTSDNEQYF. Looking up the rest from reference TRBV2 and TRBJ2-7 gives the full variable domain: EPEVTQTPSHQVTQMGQEVILRCVPISNHLYFYWYRQILGQKVEFLVSFYNNEISEKSEIFDDQFSVERPDGSNFTLKIRSTKLEDSAMYFCASSSSTSDNEQYFGPGTRLTVT.